Sequencing of this T cell receptor beta chain was carried out in a study of siplizumab effects on memory and regulatory T cells. A note on this clone: Antigen: not known.

Libraries were prepared by immunoSEQ multiplex PCR; TCRdb keeps only in-frame clonotypes and omits some of them. The sample records 65,000 to 85,000 clones, 93% being singletons. Points from the study as a whole: Significant reduction of alloreactive sequences traceable to unstimulated CD4+ memory cells was observed with siplizumab. Suppressive activity of Tregs proliferating in siplizumab cultures remained unconfirmed. The alloreactive clones that mapped to unstimulated subsets made up only a minor fraction.

Germline lookup yields CDR1 SNHLY and CDR2 FYNNEI. Trimming pared 4 bases from V and 1 base from J, leaving 16 bases between. The CDR3 length is 16 residues. Input material: CD8+ T cells sorted from blood. The chain joins TRBV2 to TRBJ1-1; D might be TRBD1 (6 bases). The receptor's source is a human donor in good health. This CDR3 reads CASSGRGVRPNTEAFF. CDR3 sequence (DNA): TGTGCCAGCAGTGGGAGGGGGGTCAGGCCGAACACTGAAGCTTTCTTT.